These T cell receptor beta chains were read from a single sample in a study of shared clonotypes between healthy human individuals. The repertoire was sequenced with immunoSEQ multiplex PCR; TCRdb's copy has only in-frame clones and lacks some. In the table there are about 510,000 clones, nearly 80% of which are singletons. Sequencing input: PBMCs. The receptors stem from a middle-aged woman in good health. Some clones in this sample may be carry-over from other donors' samples. The CDR3 runs from the conserved cysteine through the conserved F or W. A D gene is named only where the DNA matches it firmly. Not all rows give a size; the values are once, few, many and, for expanded clones, a class.

J gene: TRBJ2-7
D gene: .
V gene: TRBV4-2
clone size: .
CDR3 DNA: TGTGCCAGCAGCCCTTTGGGGAGGCTAGACTCCTACGAGCAGTACTTC
CDR3 protein: CASSPLGRLDSYEQYF

J gene: TRBJ2-2
D gene: TRBD2
V gene: TRBV9
clone size: .
CDR3 DNA: TGTGCCAGCAGCTTGAGCGGGACCTACACCGGGGAGCTGTTTTTT
CDR3 protein: CASSLSGTYTGELFF

J gene: TRBJ2-3
D gene: TRBD1
V gene: TRBV6-5
clone size: few
CDR3 DNA: TGTGCCAGCAGTTACTCCGGGACAGGGGTTGCAGATACGCAGTATTTT
CDR3 protein: CASSYSGTGVADTQYF

J gene: TRBJ2-7
D gene: .
V gene: TRBV5-5
clone size: .
CDR3 DNA: TGTGCCAGCAGCTTGTCGGCTAGCCAACCTTACGAGCAGTACTTC
CDR3 protein: CASSLSASQPYEQYF

J gene: TRBJ1-4
D gene: .
V gene: TRBV28
clone size: .
CDR3 DNA: TGTGCCACCAGCAATGGGGGAACTAATGAAAAACTGTTTTTT
CDR3 protein: CATSNGGTNEKLFF

J gene: TRBJ2-5
D gene: .
V gene: TRBV2
clone size: .
CDR3 DNA: TGTGCCAGCAGTGAGGGTAGGAGGGAGACCCAGTACTTC
CDR3 protein: CASSEGRRETQYF

J gene: TRBJ1-2
D gene: TRBD1
V gene: TRBV28
clone size: .
CDR3 DNA: TGTGCCAGCAGTTCGGGACAGGGAGGCTATGGCTACACCTTC
CDR3 protein: CASSSGQGGYGYTF

J gene: TRBJ2-5
D gene: TRBD1
V gene: TRBV23-1
clone size: once
CDR3 DNA: TGCGCCAGCAGTCAAAGTAGGGACAGGGGTGAAGAGACCCAGTACTTC
CDR3 protein: CASSQSRDRGEETQYF

J gene: TRBJ1-1
D gene: .
V gene: TRBV10-3
clone size: .
CDR3 DNA: TGTGCCAGCCACATGAACACTGAAGCTTTCTTT
CDR3 protein: CASHMNTEAFF

J gene: TRBJ2-7
D gene: .
V gene: TRBV4-1
clone size: .
CDR3 DNA: TGCGCCAGCAGCCAAGATCGGGACGGGTCCTACGAGCAGTACTTC
CDR3 protein: CASSQDRDGSYEQYF

J gene: TRBJ2-1
D gene: TRBD1
V gene: TRBV4-2
clone size: .
CDR3 DNA: TGTGCCAGCAGCCATAACCTGGGACAGGAGCAGCAGTTCTTC
CDR3 protein: CASSHNLGQEQQFF

J gene: TRBJ2-5
D gene: TRBD2
V gene: TRBV28
clone size: .
CDR3 DNA: TGTGCCAGCAGTTTAAGACTAGCGGGAGGGTTAGAGACCCAGTACTTC
CDR3 protein: CASSLRLAGGLETQYF

J gene: TRBJ2-3
D gene: TRBD2
V gene: TRBV6-4
clone size: .
CDR3 DNA: TGTGCCAGCAGTGAGGGGACTAGCGGGACAGATACGCAGTATTTT
CDR3 protein: CASSEGTSGTDTQYF

J gene: TRBJ2-2
D gene: TRBD1
V gene: TRBV7-2
clone size: many
CDR3 DNA: TGTGCCAGCAGCTTAGACAGGGGAACCGGGGAGCTGTTTTTT
CDR3 protein: CASSLDRGTGELFF

J gene: TRBJ2-1
D gene: TRBD1
V gene: TRBV12-5
clone size: few
CDR3 DNA: TGTGCTAGTGGCCGAGACAGGGGTCACCGGTTCTTC
CDR3 protein: CASGRDRGHRFF

J gene: TRBJ1-5
D gene: .
V gene: TRBV11-2
clone size: .
CDR3 DNA: TGTGCCAGCAGCTTAGCTCAAAATAAGCCCCAGCATTTT
CDR3 protein: CASSLAQNKPQHF

J gene: TRBJ2-1
D gene: TRBD2
V gene: TRBV6-1
clone size: .
CDR3 DNA: TGTGCCAGCAGCCGGGAGGCCTACAATGAGCAGTTCTTC
CDR3 protein: CASSREAYNEQFF

J gene: TRBJ1-4
D gene: TRBD1
V gene: TRBV5-5
clone size: many
CDR3 DNA: TGTGCCAGCAGTCAAGGACAGGGCCGACATCGGGAAAAACTGTTTTTT
CDR3 protein: CASSQGQGRHREKLFF

J gene: TRBJ2-7
D gene: .
V gene: TRBV7-2
clone size: .
CDR3 DNA: TGTGCCAGCAGCTTAGGTGATGGCTACGAGCAGTACTTC
CDR3 protein: CASSLGDGYEQYF

J gene: TRBJ1-2
D gene: TRBD1
V gene: TRBV27
clone size: .
CDR3 DNA: TGTGCCAGCAGTTTATTCCAGGGGGTTGCTGGTGGCTACACCTTC
CDR3 protein: CASSLFQGVAGGYTF

J gene: TRBJ1-5
D gene: .
V gene: TRBV25-1
clone size: once
CDR3 DNA: TGTGCCAGCAGCGGGACATTGGGACAGCCCCAGCATTTT
CDR3 protein: CASSGTLGQPQHF

J gene: TRBJ2-5
D gene: .
V gene: TRBV5-1
clone size: .
CDR3 DNA: TGCGCCAGCAGCTTGGAAGGTCCCCAGTCGGAGACCCAGTACTTC
CDR3 protein: CASSLEGPQSETQYF

J gene: TRBJ1-1
D gene: .
V gene: TRBV10-2
clone size: .
CDR3 DNA: TGCGCCAGCAGTGAGTCGGGGGGGGGCACTGAAGCTTTCTTT
CDR3 protein: CASSESGGGTEAFF

J gene: TRBJ2-7
D gene: .
V gene: TRBV7-9
clone size: .
CDR3 DNA: TGTGCCAGCAGCCTCGCGGGGGCGGTCTACGAGCAGTACTTC
CDR3 protein: CASSLAGAVYEQYF

J gene: TRBJ2-3
D gene: TRBD1
V gene: TRBV18
clone size: .
CDR3 DNA: TGTGCCAGCTCACCCGACAGGGGACGAGATACGCAGTATTTT
CDR3 protein: CASSPDRGRDTQYF

J gene: TRBJ1-6
D gene: .
V gene: TRBV7-8
clone size: .
CDR3 DNA: TGTGCCAGCAGCCCAGAGGAAGGGGTGTCACCCCTCCACTTT
CDR3 protein: CASSPEEGVSPLHF

J gene: TRBJ1-5
D gene: TRBD1
V gene: TRBV19
clone size: .
CDR3 DNA: TGTGCCAGTAGTATCGGACAGGGGATGAGTAGCAATCAGCCCCAGCATTTT
CDR3 protein: CASSIGQGMSSNQPQHF

J gene: TRBJ2-1
D gene: .
V gene: TRBV18
clone size: .
CDR3 DNA: TGTGCCAGCTCACGGGGCAGGGAATATGAGCAGTTCTTC
CDR3 protein: CASSRGREYEQFF

J gene: TRBJ1-1
D gene: .
V gene: TRBV6-5
clone size: .
CDR3 DNA: TGTGCCAGCAGTTACGGCCCGGTATACACTGAAGCTTTCTTT
CDR3 protein: CASSYGPVYTEAFF

J gene: TRBJ1-5
D gene: .
V gene: TRBV10-3
clone size: .
CDR3 DNA: TGTGCCATCAGTGAGTCGCGGGACGGTCAGCCCCAGCATTTT
CDR3 protein: CAISESRDGQPQHF

J gene: TRBJ2-3
D gene: .
V gene: TRBV7-3
clone size: .
CDR3 DNA: TGTGCCAGCAGCTTATTGGGCGGGGCCTCATCAGATACGCAGTATTTT
CDR3 protein: CASSLLGGASSDTQYF

J gene: TRBJ2-1
D gene: .
V gene: TRBV29-1
clone size: .
CDR3 DNA: TGCAGCGCTCGAGGGGGGATGATCACCTACAATGAGCAGTTCTTC
CDR3 protein: CSARGGMITYNEQFF

J gene: TRBJ1-6
D gene: .
V gene: TRBV30
clone size: .
CDR3 DNA: TGTGCCTGGAGTGGGGGTTCACCCCTCCACTTT
CDR3 protein: CAWSGGSPLHF

J gene: TRBJ2-7
D gene: TRBD2
V gene: TRBV7-6
clone size: once
CDR3 DNA: TGTGCCAGCAGCGGAGCGGGAGGTAGGGAGCAGTACTTC
CDR3 protein: CASSGAGGREQYF

J gene: TRBJ2-5
D gene: TRBD2
V gene: TRBV19
clone size: .
CDR3 DNA: TGTGCCAGTAGTATAGGGCTAGCGGGAGTCTGGGAGACCCAGTACTTC
CDR3 protein: CASSIGLAGVWETQYF

J gene: TRBJ1-5
D gene: .
V gene: TRBV19
clone size: .
CDR3 DNA: TGTGCCAGTAGTATAGTAACCGGGCCTCAGCCCCAGCATTTT
CDR3 protein: CASSIVTGPQPQHF

J gene: TRBJ2-2
D gene: .
V gene: TRBV7-2
clone size: .
CDR3 DNA: TGTGCCAGCAGCTTTAAAAGGGGGATCACCGGGGAGCTGTTTTTT
CDR3 protein: CASSFKRGITGELFF

J gene: TRBJ1-4
D gene: .
V gene: TRBV11-2
clone size: .
CDR3 DNA: TGTGCCAGCAGCTTAGAGCGACATAATGAAAAACTGTTTTTT
CDR3 protein: CASSLERHNEKLFF

J gene: TRBJ2-2
D gene: TRBD1
V gene: TRBV4-1
clone size: .
CDR3 DNA: TGCGCCAGCAGCCTCTCAGGGGGATATACGGGCGGGGAGCTGTTTTTT
CDR3 protein: CASSLSGGYTGGELFF

J gene: TRBJ1-4
D gene: .
V gene: TRBV28
clone size: .
CDR3 DNA: TGTGCCAGCAGTTCCGTCCCGCGAAGGCAAAAACTGTTTTTT
CDR3 protein: CASSSVPRRQKLFF

J gene: TRBJ1-1
D gene: .
V gene: TRBV30
clone size: .
CDR3 DNA: TGTGCCTGGAGTGTATCGGCGGACACTGAAGCTTTCTTT
CDR3 protein: CAWSVSADTEAFF

J gene: TRBJ1-1
D gene: TRBD1
V gene: TRBV5-1
clone size: .
CDR3 DNA: TGCGCCAGCAGCTCGGGACAGCTGAACACTGAAGCTTTCTTT
CDR3 protein: CASSSGQLNTEAFF

J gene: TRBJ2-5
D gene: .
V gene: TRBV5-6
clone size: .
CDR3 DNA: TGTGCCAGCAGCTTGGAAGAGGGGGAGACCCAGTACTTC
CDR3 protein: CASSLEEGETQYF

J gene: TRBJ1-6
D gene: .
V gene: TRBV18
clone size: .
CDR3 DNA: TGTGCCAGCTCACCGGACCTTTCGCCCCTCCACTTT
CDR3 protein: CASSPDLSPLHF

J gene: TRBJ2-7
D gene: .
V gene: TRBV5-1
clone size: .
CDR3 DNA: TGCGCCAGCAGCTTGGACGGGGGGCAGTACGAGCAGTACTTC
CDR3 protein: CASSLDGGQYEQYF

J gene: TRBJ2-1
D gene: TRBD2
V gene: TRBV7-2
clone size: .
CDR3 DNA: TGTGCCAGCAGCTTTGGGACTAGCCGCCGTGAGCAGTTCTTC
CDR3 protein: CASSFGTSRREQFF

J gene: TRBJ1-5
D gene: .
V gene: TRBV28
clone size: .
CDR3 DNA: TGTGCCAGCAGTTTCCCGAATCAGCCCCAGCATTTT
CDR3 protein: CASSFPNQPQHF

J gene: TRBJ2-6
D gene: .
V gene: TRBV19
clone size: .
CDR3 DNA: TGTGCCAGCCGCCTGGGAGGGGCCAACGTCCTGACTTTC
CDR3 protein: CASRLGGANVLTF

J gene: TRBJ2-3
D gene: TRBD2
V gene: TRBV5-4
clone size: .
CDR3 DNA: TGTGCCAGCAGCGCGGGAAAGCGGGACACAGATACGCAGTATTTT
CDR3 protein: CASSAGKRDTDTQYF

J gene: TRBJ1-3
D gene: .
V gene: TRBV6-5
clone size: .
CDR3 DNA: TGTGCCAGCAGTTACCAAGCGGGGAGCTCTGGAAACACCATATATTTT
CDR3 protein: CASSYQAGSSGNTIYF

J gene: TRBJ1-3
D gene: .
V gene: TRBV2
clone size: .
CDR3 DNA: TGTGCCAGCAGTGTTCGGGACGCGAGCTCTGGAAACACCATATATTTT
CDR3 protein: CASSVRDASSGNTIYF

J gene: TRBJ2-7
D gene: .
V gene: TRBV29-1
clone size: .
CDR3 DNA: TGCAGCGTGGATACAGGCTACGAGCAGTACTTC
CDR3 protein: CSVDTGYEQYF

J gene: TRBJ2-7
D gene: .
V gene: TRBV10-2
clone size: .
CDR3 DNA: TGCGCCAGCAGGGGAAGGATCTACGAGCAGTACTTC
CDR3 protein: CASRGRIYEQYF

J gene: TRBJ2-3
D gene: TRBD2
V gene: TRBV7-9
clone size: many
CDR3 DNA: TGTGCCAGCAGCTTCGGGCTAGCGGGGGGCGGAACTAGCACAGATACGCAGTATTTT
CDR3 protein: CASSFGLAGGGTSTDTQYF

J gene: TRBJ1-1
D gene: .
V gene: TRBV28
clone size: few
CDR3 DNA: TGTGCCAGCAGTTCGCGACAGAGTCTGAACACTGAAGCTTTCTTT
CDR3 protein: CASSSRQSLNTEAFF

J gene: TRBJ1-2
D gene: .
V gene: TRBV11-2
clone size: .
CDR3 DNA: TGTGCCAGCAGCTTTCGAGGGGTCCTTGGTGGCTACACCTTC
CDR3 protein: CASSFRGVLGGYTF

J gene: TRBJ2-7
D gene: .
V gene: TRBV11-2
clone size: .
CDR3 DNA: TGTGCCAGCAGCGACATGGGAAGACAGACCGGAGGGAACGAGCAGTACTTC
CDR3 protein: CASSDMGRQTGGNEQYF

J gene: TRBJ2-3
D gene: .
V gene: TRBV1
clone size: .
CDR3 DNA: TGCACCAGCAAAGAAGCACTCACTAGCACAGATACGCAGTATTTT
CDR3 protein: CTSKEALTSTDTQYF

J gene: TRBJ1-1
D gene: .
V gene: TRBV7-2
clone size: once
CDR3 DNA: TGTGCCAGCAGCTTGGAGTCGGGGATTGTGGCTTTCTTT
CDR3 protein: CASSLESGIVAFF